The 20 T cell receptor beta chains listed next were all sequenced from one sample in a study of Ad26.COV2.S vaccination and SARS-CoV-2 variants. Sequenced by immunoSEQ multiplex PCR; TCRdb stores in-frame clones only, minus some. The data contain about 400,000 clones, 88% of them singletons. Noted treatment: some 20 received Ad26.COV2.S at low or high dose, single or two shots; 5 received placebo; per-sample allocation not given. Sampling occurred on day 63 after the first vaccine or placebo injection. The sample here was peripheral blood, taken in a trial of Ad26.COV2.S vaccine versus placebo. Receptor source: a person aged 18 to 59 who received the Ad26.COV2.S COVID-19 vaccine or a placebo.

V gene TRBV5-1 combines with J gene TRBJ1-1; D unclear. Germline CDR1 is SGHRS and CDR2 is YFSETQ. V lost 0 bases, J lost 0 bases, and 6 bases lay in between. The CDR3 is 14 residues long. CDR3 coding DNA: TGCGCCAGCAGCTTGGGAGGACTGAACACTGAAGCTTTCTTT. Translated: CASSLGGLNTEAFF.

The chain is built from TRBV10-2 and TRBJ1-2; 7 bases align to TRBD1. The CDR3 covers 15 residues. V was clipped by 0 bases and J by 4 bases; unmatched bases: 5. In germline, CDR1 is WSHSY, CDR2 SAAADI. As DNA, the CDR3 is TGCGCCAGCAGTGAGTCCGGGACAGCGAGCTATGGCTACACCTTC. It is translated as CASSESGTASYGYTF.

The chain is built from TRBV7-9 and TRBJ2-3; D not certain. CDR3 length equals 15 residues. Trimming removed 3 bases from V and 1 base from J, with 11 bases in between. The germline gives CDR1 SEHNR, CDR2 FQNEAQ (reference sequence). The CDR3 reads CASSFFGRGTDTQYF. The DNA of the CDR3 is TGTGCCAGCAGCTTTTTCGGCAGAGGCACAGATACGCAGTATTTT.

This chain links TRBV7-9 with TRBJ1-2, with unresolved D. The CDR3 has 13 residues. The V gene's germline CDR1 is SEHNR and CDR2 FQNEAQ (reference sequence). Trimming removed 3 bases at V and 6 bases at J, with 11 bases between. This CDR3 is CASSLVVSNGYTF. As DNA, the CDR3 is TGTGCCAGCAGCTTGGTCGTATCGAATGGCTACACCTTC.

The chain joins TRBV11-2 to TRBJ2-7, with D possibly being TRBD2 (6 bases). CDR1 is SGHAT and CDR2 is FQNNGV in the germline V gene. The V gene lost 3 bases and the J gene lost 4 bases, with 16 bases spanning the gap. CDR3 length: 15 amino acids. CDR3 protein: CASSFIRGSRYEQYF. The CDR3 nucleotides are TGTGCCAGCAGCTTTATCCGGGGGTCTAGGTACGAGCAGTACTTC.

The gene calls are TRBV7-6 and TRBJ2-6, with D possibly being TRBD1 (6 bases). The V and J ends lost 5 bases and 3 bases respectively, with 20 bases between them. The CDR3 length is 18 residues. CDR1 is SGHVS, CDR2 FNYEAQ, per germline. The CDR3 reads CASSVGGLRGIGANVLTF. The CDR3 DNA follows: TGTGCCAGCAGCGTCGGTGGGTTGAGGGGGATTGGGGCCAACGTCCTGACTTTC.

The V and J genes are TRBV2 and TRBJ1-1; D perhaps matches TRBD1 (5 bases). The ends were cut back, 6 bases at V and 1 base at J, with 15 bases in the middle. The CDR3 is 15 amino acids. Germline values: CDR1 SNHLY, CDR2 FYNNEI. CDR3 sequence reads: CASRPSRVRNTEAFF. Here the CDR3 DNA reads TGTGCCAGCAGGCCTAGCAGGGTTCGGAACACTGAAGCTTTCTTT.

The chain joins TRBV7-9 to TRBJ1-1; D call uncertain. Trimming removed 7 bases from V and 3 bases from J, with 9 bases in between. Germline CDR1 SEHNR, CDR2 FQNEAQ (reference sequence). This CDR3 is 12 amino acids long. This chain's CDR3 is CASTLGDTEAFF. The DNA for the CDR3 is TGTGCCAGCACCCTGGGAGACACTGAAGCTTTCTTT.

The rearrangement links TRBV18 to TRBJ2-1, with 9 positions matching TRBD2. Germline CDR1 KGHSH, CDR2 LQKENI. The V and J ends lost 6 bases and 6 bases, in that order; junction bases with no gene match: 12. The length of the CDR3 is 16 residues. CDR3 in DNA: TGTGCCAGCTCCATAAGTAGCGGGGGCTTCGGCAATGAGCAGTTCTTC. Translating gives CASSISSGGFGNEQFF.

The V gene is TRBV7-9, the J gene TRBJ2-7; D assignment may be TRBD1 or TRBD2 (5 bases each). This CDR3 spans 11 amino acids. Trimming left V 3 bases short and J 5 bases short, with 5 bases between. Germline V gene sequence: CDR1 SEHNR, CDR2 FQNEAQ (reference sequence). CDR3 coding DNA: TGTGCCAGCAGCTTGGGGGACGAGCAGTACTTC. Translated, it gives CASSLGDEQYF.

The rearrangement joins TRBV2 to TRBJ2-5; D remains ambiguous. The CDR3 covers 13 residues. V dropped 4 bases and J dropped 4 bases, with 10 bases sitting between them. Germline assignment: CDR1 SNHLY and CDR2 FYNNEI. The CDR3 DNA follows: TGTGCCAGCAGTGGCGGAGCGACAGAGACCCAGTACTTC. This codes for CASSGGATETQYF.

This clone appeared a single time. The chain is built from TRBV19 and TRBJ2-7; D uncertain. The germline CDR1 and CDR2 sequences are LNHDA and SQIVND (reference sequence). Trimming removed 3 bases from V and 2 bases from J, with 8 bases in between. CDR3 length: 13 residues. CDR3 sequence reads: CASSISKTYEQYF. The CDR3 bases are TGTGCCAGTAGTATTTCTAAGACCTACGAGCAGTACTTC. The full variable domain, its missing parts supplied by reference TRBV19 and TRBJ2-7, is DGGITQSPKYLFRKEGQNVTLSCEQNLNHDAMYWYRQDPGQGLRLIYYSQIVNDFQKGDIAEGYSVSREKKESFPLTVTSAQKNPTAFYLCASSISKTYEQYFGPGTRLTVT.

This sequence joins TRBV16 and TRBJ1-5, with 7 bases identical to TRBD1. Germline CDR1 reads KGHSY; CDR2 reads FQNENV. The CDR3 has 15 residues. The ends lost 0 bases at V and 5 bases at J; junction bases unmatched: 4. In nucleotides, the CDR3 is TGTGCCAGCAGCCAATCAGACAGGGAGGATCAGCCCCAGCATTTT. This encodes CASSQSDREDQPQHF. Together with reference TRBV16 and TRBJ1-5, the CDR3 gives the full variable domain: GEEVAQTPKHLVRGEGQKAKLYCAPIKGHSYVFWYQQVLKNEFKFLISFQNENVFDETGMPKERFSAKCLPNSPCSLEIQATKLEDSAVYFCASSQSDREDQPQHFGDGTRLSIL.

This chain connects TRBV7-2 to TRBJ2-3, with unresolved D. This CDR3 is built from 13 residues. Trimming stripped 2 bases from V and 5 bases from J, with 8 bases between. Germline assignment: CDR1 SGHTA and CDR2 FQGNSA. The DNA of the CDR3 is TGTGCCAGCAGCTTATACGGTGTAGATACGCAGTATTTT. Its protein product is CASSLYGVDTQYF.

Remarks on this clone: Distinct nucleotide sequences in the sample also encode this CDR3. The chain uses TRBV5-6 and TRBJ2-7; D might be TRBD1 (5 bases). The V end was cut by 0 bases, the J end by 5 bases, with 6 bases between. This CDR3 has 12 amino acids. CDR1 is SGHDT and CDR2 is YYEEEE in the germline V gene. This CDR3 reads CASSLEGNEQYF. The CDR3 DNA follows: TGTGCCAGCAGCTTGGAGGGGAACGAGCAGTACTTC.

This chain uses TRBV4-1 with TRBJ2-3, with D perhaps TRBD2 (6 bases). V was clipped by 3 bases and J by 4 bases, with 11 bases between them. The CDR3 spans 14 residues. Germline loops: CDR1 MGHRA, CDR2 YSYEKL. CDR3 protein: CASSQPGLADTQYF. CDR3 nucleotides: TGCGCCAGCAGCCAGCCGGGACTCGCAGATACGCAGTATTTT.

V usage is TRBV27 and J usage is TRBJ2-7; a possible D gene is TRBD1 (6 bases). This CDR3 comprises 14 residues. The germline V gene has CDR1 MNHEY and CDR2 SMNVEV (reference sequence). The V end lost 1 base, the J end lost 5 bases, and 12 bases lay between the germline ends. CDR3 nucleotides: TGTGCCAGCAGTTTATACAGGGATAAGAACGAGCAGTACTTC. Translated, it gives CASSLYRDKNEQYF.

This rearrangement joins TRBV11-2 to TRBJ1-2; possible D gene TRBD1, 5 bases. The CDR3 is made up of 14 amino acids. Trimming removed 5 bases at V and 7 bases at J, with 17 bases between. Per the germline V gene, CDR1 is SGHAT and CDR2 is FQNNGV. This CDR3 is CASSPAIDSGGYTF. CDR3 coding DNA: TGTGCCAGCAGCCCAGCGATTGACAGTGGTGGCTACACCTTC.

The chain carries TRBV2 and TRBJ1-1, with D possibly TRBD1 on 5 matching bases. V lost 9 bases and J 9 bases, leaving 11 bases between the germline ends. Germline loops: CDR1 SNHLY, CDR2 FYNNEI. The CDR3 covers 10 residues. CDR3 DNA: TGTGCCAGACGTGACAGCCAAGCTTTCTTT. As protein: CARRDSQAFF.

The V call is TRBV27, the J call TRBJ1-2; D is uncertain. Per the germline V gene, CDR1 is MNHEY and CDR2 is SMNVEV (reference sequence). Trimming took 6 bases from V and 5 from J, leaving 13 bases between them. This CDR3 contains 13 residues. The CDR3 DNA is TGTGCCAGCAGAAGCACAGCGAAGTATGGCTACACCTTC. Translating it yields CASRSTAKYGYTF.